This TCR beta chain was obtained from a study of blood T cells in healthy people across ages. CDR3 length equals 15 residues. CDR1 is DFQATT, CDR2 SNEGSKA, per germline (reference sequence). Trimming at V came to 4 bases and at J to 1 base, leaving 6 bases not matched to a gene. For the second PCR, which ran for roughly 7 to 11 cycles, a sample-barcoded 5' primer and a J-beta primer mix were used. One entry per CDR3 protein results from TCRdb running MiXCR on the 5' RACE reads. The repertoire has about 1.5 million distinct CDR3 sequences, approximately 39% of them found once; the top ten carry about 3.8%.

The rearrangement joins TRBV20-1 to TRBJ2-3; TRBD2 agrees at 9 bases. The clonotype was recovered from a woman aged 18-30 years in good health. Specimen: blood. In nucleotides, the CDR3 is TGCAGTGCTACATCGACTAGCGGCGGCACAGATACGCAGTATTTT. Its translation is CSATSTSGGTDTQYF.